The text below deals with one T cell receptor beta chain. Its antigen remains unidentified. Base qualities are missing; no much larger clone stands one base away. The library came from the immunoSEQ multiplex PCR assay. For the multiplex PCR, a mixture combining 60 forward primers for TCR Vbeta segments and 13 reverse primers for TCR Jbeta segments was used. Amplification of the CDR3 region of rearranged TCR beta genes was performed with a multiplex PCR assay on genomic DNA. On the Illumina HiSeq System, the amplified TCR beta libraries were sequenced as 87-base-pair reads. The published analysis was carried out like this. A later analysis tallied roughly 80 million unique TCR beta chains across the 600 to 700 repertoires, and about 12 million of those chains were shared by two or more donors. To remove PCR and sequencing errors, raw reads were error-corrected and collapsed into unique sequences using a nearest-neighbor algorithm that merged closely related sequences. V, D and J gene segments were assigned by aligning CDR3 sequences to IMGT reference sequences. For a sequence to be retained, a match of at least six nucleotides to both a V gene segment and a J gene segment was required. Rearrangements were classified as productive when the CDR3 lacked stop codons and remained in frame with V and J, and all other rearrangements were classified as non-productive. Following IMGT convention, CDR3 was defined as the stretch from the second conserved V-encoded cysteine to the conserved J-encoded phenylalanine. Sequences without an unambiguous match to a single V gene segment were excluded from the earlier analysis of almost 600 of the donors. In an earlier analysis of some 590 of the donors, V segments were called functional above 56.7% productive rearrangements and were called segregating when the between-donor standard deviation exceeded 5%. A statistical classification framework was built for diagnosing cytomegalovirus status from the catalog of TCR beta chain sequences. In a later analysis, V and J genes were assigned by comparing TCR nucleotide sequences against IMGT/GENE-DB human TR gene sequences. Using the TCRdist pipeline, a later analysis assigned CDR3 sequences along with most-parsimonious VDJ recombination scenarios. In a later analysis, each TCR beta chain was defined by its CDR3 amino acid sequence together with its V-gene family, and reads without a unique V-gene family were excluded. As a way to deal with suspected cross-contamination and a sequencing artifact, a later analysis dropped more than 500 nucleotide sequences that were highly shared and had low generation probability. A later analysis calculated a clonal expansion index for each public chain from normalized within-repertoire ranks of inferred template counts. In a later analysis, generation probabilities were computed with a VDJ recombination model fitted to out-of-frame rearrangements, and the resulting probabilities were checked against IGoR. In a later analysis, hypergeometric tests were used to score TCR-TCR, TCR-HLA and TCR-CMV co-occurrence, with a repertoire-size bias correction applied to TCR pairs. A later analysis estimated false discovery rates by permuting HLA or CMV assignments 20 times. A later analysis grouped co-occurring TCRs with DBSCAN, adding TCRdist sequence similarity when clustering within HLA-allele-positive subsets. For co-occurrence clustering, repertoires with fewer than 30,000 or more than 120,000 public chains were excluded, along with roughly 5 repertoires with anomalous nucleotide sharing. Entries here come from immuneACCESS through TCRdb and include only in-frame sequences with V and J called. Some clones fail to appear in such tables; in the studies checked, an unresolved V gene covers under half of the shortfall, and the cause of the remainder is unknown. V and J calls and clone size are given by that table; D and trimming were obtained from the DNA. This sample holds roughly 100,000 clones; approximately 12% were observed only once. About a sixth of the sample goes to the ten largest clones.

In total, 600 or so healthy bone marrow donors made up the cohort. At the time of sampling, all cohort members were nominally healthy, though unrecorded immune exposures were likely present. The donor was CMV seropositive and was included in the group of 289 seropositive cohort members. A peripheral blood sample was provided by each donor, and peripheral blood mononuclear cells were used for TCR beta sequencing. The Qiagen DNeasy Blood Extraction Kit was used to extract genomic DNA from the blood cell samples. This record comes from a study of cytomegalovirus exposure and HLA in healthy donors (dated by TCRdb to the late 2010s). For the wider study: An earlier analysis of a few hundred of the donors reported 276 Gb of sequence data and roughly 120 million unique TCR beta sequences obtained from roughly 180 million T cells. Of the roughly 410 genotyped donors, less than 90% were placed in the genetic ancestry cluster associated with self-reported Caucasian donors. The study aimed to test whether cataloging public T cell receptors could reveal signatures of past pathogen exposure. Both class I and class II loci were covered by HLA typing, at four-digit resolution. An earlier analysis of about 620 of the donors applied high-throughput TCR beta sequencing to assess whether each TCR beta V gene segment acted as functional or pseudogenic. The number of typed donors differed by locus: 629-630 for A, B, C, DRB1 and DQB1; approximately 520 for DQA1; some 610 for DPA1; and 400 to 480 for DPB1. An early release covering about 600 HLA-typed donors comprised approximately 290 gigabases of sequencing data and around 80 million unique TCR sequences. Donor age, sex, ethnicity and CMV serostatus were compiled together with the repertoire data. Using immunosequencing, the study profiled T cell repertoires from about 610 subjects and related those repertoires to cytomegalovirus serostatus. Because of strong linkage in the cohort, roughly five DR-DQ haplotypes were treated as single units for association and clustering. To study patterns of TCR occurrence, a later analysis re-analyzed previously published TCR beta repertoires from 600 to 750 donors and added high-resolution HLA genotyping. Across some 400 genotyped donors of the cohort, an average of roughly 250,000 unique TCR beta nucleotide sequences per donor were sequenced, and 15% to 20% of those sequences were non-productive. Genome-wide SNP genotypes for about 60% of the 666 donors were used in a later genetic analysis, which treated that subset as a discovery cohort. A separate validation cohort of about 110 different subjects was used in addition to the 666-subject first cohort. To predict cytomegalovirus infection status, the study brought together high-throughput TCR immunosequencing, statistical association of individual TCRs with disease status, and machine learning. Every discovery cohort repertoire had been produced on one sequencing platform. Rather than drawing on any new phenotypic data, the later analysis identified candidate immune exposures from TCR beta sequences and the way those sequences occurred across donors. The paper as a whole reports these results and caveats: A cluster of highly shared sequence variants was judged likely to be a technical artifact of the sequencing pipeline. A total of about 150 TCR beta chains were listed by the study as associated with cytomegalovirus. When HLA alleles, especially DR and DQ, strongly co-occurred, attributing TCR associations to individual alleles was difficult. In an earlier analysis of fewer than 750 of the donors, most TCR beta V segments were observed in productive rearrangements about 87% or about 30% of the time, broadly matching IMGT annotations. Only TCR beta chains were sequenced in this cohort, and the absence of alpha or paired-chain data limited detectable features. Because counts were too low, roughly 18 rarely observed V segments, including chromosome 9 orphons, were left out of the earlier analysis of 500 to 750 of the donors. In a later analysis, HLA-associated TCR beta chains were found to be more clonally expanded and to have lower generation probabilities than equally common non-associated chains. In a later analysis, several top co-occurrence clusters were reported to appear linked to parvovirus B19, influenza, CMV and Epstein-Barr virus. A further reported finding was that TCR beta sequences accurately predicted the HLA-A and HLA-B alleles for most subjects in the first cohort. Correlated functional status among segregating V segments might be attributable to linkage disequilibrium, but an unknown experimental factor could not be ruled out. Sequencing depth was assumed to be roughly uniform across donors in the presence/absence analyses, though that assumption may not hold. According to the authors, the approach could potentially be generalized to other disease states and immunological phenotypes. In a later genetic analysis, fewer N-insertions in productive TCRs were reported among donors in an Asian-associated ancestry cluster than the 666-donor mean. While some public TCRs were present in many individuals, most TCR sequences turned up only very rarely across donors. In vitro tests confirmed that a few of the cytomegalovirus-associated TCR beta chains recognize cytomegalovirus antigens. According to a later analysis, most CMV-associated TCR beta chains appeared to be HLA-restricted, and the HLA associations seemed to be driven largely by CMV exposure. CMV serostatus was the only immune exposure information available for the cohort. The classifier was reported to diagnose cytomegalovirus status with high specificity and sensitivity in both the original and validation cohorts. A later genetic analysis associated a missense DCLRE1C variant with V-gene and J-gene trimming of TCR beta chains, and an independent cohort replicated the association. Specific HLA alleles were associated with 15,000 to 20,000 TCR beta sequences at a false discovery rate of 0.05 in a later analysis. In a later analysis, TCR association rates were found to vary across HLA loci, with the most associated TCRs seen for DRB1 alleles and the fewest for HLA-C alleles. Some IMGT-functional V segments, including TRBV6-2 and TRBV6-3, could not be distinguished by the 87-base-pair reads and were therefore excluded. Because HLA typing was missing for some donors at each locus, association tests included only the typed subset.

The germline V gene encodes CDR1 LNHDA and CDR2 SQIVND (reference sequence). There are 16 amino acids in the CDR3, from cysteine to phenylalanine inclusive. The DNA shown is the 48-base CDR3, in frame from base 1. The junction shows trimming of 5 bases on V and 0 bases on J, plus 16 bases between the germline ends. Sequencing was carried out using PBMCs. The rearranged segments are TRBV19 and TRBJ1-1, with a tentative D gene TRBD1 over 5 matching bases. The TCR was taken from a man aged 40-49 years in good health and CMV-seropositive. The CDR3 corresponds to CASSYDTRQLNTEAFF. The nucleotide sequence is TGTGCCAGTAGTTACGATACAAGACAGTTGAACACTGAAGCTTTCTTT.